This record covers a single T cell receptor beta chain. Its target is unknown. This sample is part of a study of cytomegalovirus exposure and HLA in healthy donors. Whole-study context: Within an early data release were around 80 million unique TCRs drawn from HLA-typed donors.

The PCR contained 60 Vbeta and 13 Jbeta primers. Clones were read by immunoSEQ multiplex PCR, and TCRdb kept only the in-frame ones, dropping some. Seen here are 130,000 or so clones, roughly 60% observed once, and the top ten hold less than 3%. The study's findings and limits: The authors judged a highly shared variant cluster likely a sequencing artifact. In a later analysis, a genetic analysis reported fewer productive-TCR N-insertions in an Asian-associated ancestry cluster than the cohort average.

This CDR3 contains 14 residues. The germline V gene has CDR1 SGHRS and CDR2 YFSETQ. The ends were cut back, 0 bases at V and 3 bases at J, with 9 bases in the middle. Sequencing input: PBMCs. The origin of this receptor is a woman between 40 and 55 years old in good health and CMV-seronegative. The chain couples TRBV5-1 to TRBJ1-2; perhaps TRBD1 as D (6 bases). The CDR3 region has the DNA TGCGCCAGCAGCTTGGAAGGGGGGGACTATGGCTACACCTTC. This sequence encodes CASSLEGGDYGYTF.